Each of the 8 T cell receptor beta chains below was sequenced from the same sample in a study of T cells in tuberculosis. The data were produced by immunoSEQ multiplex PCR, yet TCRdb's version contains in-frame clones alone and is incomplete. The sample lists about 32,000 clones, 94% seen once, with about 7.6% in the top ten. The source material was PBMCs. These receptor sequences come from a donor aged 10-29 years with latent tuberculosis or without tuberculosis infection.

This CDR3 reads CASSPRVEIYEQYF. In DNA, the CDR3 is TGCGCCAGCAGCCCCAGGGTGGAAATTTACGAGCAGTACTTC. The genes are TRBV4-1 and TRBJ2-7, with D maybe TRBD1 (5 bases). The CDR3 loop spans 14 amino acids. V lost 4 bases and J lost 4, with 14 bases in between. CDR1 and CDR2 (germline): MGHRA, YSYEKL.

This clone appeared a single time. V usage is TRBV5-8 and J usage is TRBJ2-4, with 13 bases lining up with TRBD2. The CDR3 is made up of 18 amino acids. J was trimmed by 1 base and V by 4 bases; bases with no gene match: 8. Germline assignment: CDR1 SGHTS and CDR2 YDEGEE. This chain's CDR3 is CASSPGLAGMGAKNIQYF. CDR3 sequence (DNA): TGTGCCAGCAGCCCGGGACTAGCGGGAATGGGCGCCAAAAACATTCAGTACTTC.

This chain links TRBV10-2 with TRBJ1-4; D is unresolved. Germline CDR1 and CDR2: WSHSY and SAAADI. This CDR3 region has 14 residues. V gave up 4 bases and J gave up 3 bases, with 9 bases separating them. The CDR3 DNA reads TGCGCCAGCAGTGCACAAACGTCTAATGAAAAACTGTTTTTT. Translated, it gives CASSAQTSNEKLFF.

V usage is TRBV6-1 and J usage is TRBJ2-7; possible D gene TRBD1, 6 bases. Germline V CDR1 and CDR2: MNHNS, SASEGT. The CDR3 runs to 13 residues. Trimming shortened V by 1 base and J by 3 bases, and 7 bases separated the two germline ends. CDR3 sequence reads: CASSEDRDYEQYF. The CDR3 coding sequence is TGTGCCAGCAGTGAAGACAGGGACTACGAGCAGTACTTC.

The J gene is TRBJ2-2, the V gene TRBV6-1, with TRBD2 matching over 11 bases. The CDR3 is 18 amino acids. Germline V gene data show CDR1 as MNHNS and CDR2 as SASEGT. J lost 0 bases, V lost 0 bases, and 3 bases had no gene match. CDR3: CASSEAISGGANTGELFF. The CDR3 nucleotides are TGTGCCAGCAGTGAAGCAATTAGCGGGGGGGCGAACACCGGGGAGCTGTTTTTT.

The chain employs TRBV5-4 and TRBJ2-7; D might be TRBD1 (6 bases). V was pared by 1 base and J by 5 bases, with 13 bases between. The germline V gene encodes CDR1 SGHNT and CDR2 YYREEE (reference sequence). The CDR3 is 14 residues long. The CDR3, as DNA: TGTGCCAGCAGCTTGTGGCAGGGGACGGACGAGCAGTACTTC. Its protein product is CASSLWQGTDEQYF. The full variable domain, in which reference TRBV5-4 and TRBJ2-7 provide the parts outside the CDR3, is ETGVTQSPTHLIKTRGQQVTLRCSSQSGHNTVSWYQQALGQGPQFIFQYYREEENGRGNFPPRFSGLQFPNYSSELNVNALELDDSALYLCASSLWQGTDEQYFGPGTRLTVT.

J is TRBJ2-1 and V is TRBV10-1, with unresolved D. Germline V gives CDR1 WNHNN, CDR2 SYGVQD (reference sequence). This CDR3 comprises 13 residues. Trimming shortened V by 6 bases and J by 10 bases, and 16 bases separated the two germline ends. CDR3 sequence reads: CASSETDLREQFF. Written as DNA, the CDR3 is TGCGCCAGCAGCGAAACCGACTTAAGGGAGCAGTTCTTC.

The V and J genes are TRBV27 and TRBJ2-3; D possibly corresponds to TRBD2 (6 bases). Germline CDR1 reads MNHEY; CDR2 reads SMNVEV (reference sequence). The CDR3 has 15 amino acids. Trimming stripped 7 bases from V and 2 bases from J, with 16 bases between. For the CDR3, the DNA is TGTGCCAGCACCCGCGGTGGACTACTCACAGATACGCAGTATTTT. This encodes CASTRGGLLTDTQYF.